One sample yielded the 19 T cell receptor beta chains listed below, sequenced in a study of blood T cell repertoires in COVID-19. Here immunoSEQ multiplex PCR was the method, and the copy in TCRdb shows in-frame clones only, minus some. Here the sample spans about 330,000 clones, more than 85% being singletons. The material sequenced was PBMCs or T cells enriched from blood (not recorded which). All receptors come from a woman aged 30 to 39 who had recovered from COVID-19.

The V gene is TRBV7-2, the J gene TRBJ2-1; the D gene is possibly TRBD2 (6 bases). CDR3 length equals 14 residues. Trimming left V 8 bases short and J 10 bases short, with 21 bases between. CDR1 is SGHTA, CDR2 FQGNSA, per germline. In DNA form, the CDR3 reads TGTGCCAGCGCACGGGACTCATCACATATGGAGCAGTTCTTC. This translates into CASARDSSHMEQFF.

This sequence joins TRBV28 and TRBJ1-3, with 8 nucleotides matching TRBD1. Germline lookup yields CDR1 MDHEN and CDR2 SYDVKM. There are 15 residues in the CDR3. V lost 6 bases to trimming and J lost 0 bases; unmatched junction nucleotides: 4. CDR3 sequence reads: CASSPGQGSGNTIYF. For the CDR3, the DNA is TGTGCCAGCAGCCCCGGACAGGGCTCTGGAAACACCATATATTTT.

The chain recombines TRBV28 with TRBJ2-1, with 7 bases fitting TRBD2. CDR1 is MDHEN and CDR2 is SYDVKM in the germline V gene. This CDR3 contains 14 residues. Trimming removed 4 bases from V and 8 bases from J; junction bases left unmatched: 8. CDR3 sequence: CASSSVRRGYEQFF. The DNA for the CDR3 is TGTGCCAGCAGTTCTGTGCGGCGGGGGTATGAGCAGTTCTTC.

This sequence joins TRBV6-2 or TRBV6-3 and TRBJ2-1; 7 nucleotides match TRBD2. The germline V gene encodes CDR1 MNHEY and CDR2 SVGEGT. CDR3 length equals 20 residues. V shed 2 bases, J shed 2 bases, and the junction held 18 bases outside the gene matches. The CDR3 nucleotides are TGTGCCAGCAGTTACCCAACTGCGCACCTGGGGGGGAGTACCTACAATGAGCAGTTCTTC. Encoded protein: CASSYPTAHLGGSTYNEQFF.

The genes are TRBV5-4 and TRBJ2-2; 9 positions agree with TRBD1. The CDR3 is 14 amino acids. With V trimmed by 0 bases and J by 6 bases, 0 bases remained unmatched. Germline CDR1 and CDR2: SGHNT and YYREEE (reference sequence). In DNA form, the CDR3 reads TGTGCCAGCAGCTTGGGGGACAGGGCCGGGGAGCTGTTTTTT. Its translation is CASSLGDRAGELFF.

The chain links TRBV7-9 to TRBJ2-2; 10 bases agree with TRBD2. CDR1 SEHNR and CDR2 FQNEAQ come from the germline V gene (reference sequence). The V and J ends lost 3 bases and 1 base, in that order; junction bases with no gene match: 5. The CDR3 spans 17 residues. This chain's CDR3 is CASSFRWTSGNTGELFF. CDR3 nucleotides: TGTGCCAGCAGCTTCCGCTGGACTAGCGGGAACACCGGGGAGCTGTTTTTT.

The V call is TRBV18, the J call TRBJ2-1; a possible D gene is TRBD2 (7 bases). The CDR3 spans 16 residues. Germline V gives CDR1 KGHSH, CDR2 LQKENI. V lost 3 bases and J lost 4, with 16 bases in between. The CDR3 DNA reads TGTGCCAGCTCACCCTATGGACTAGGGGGGTACAATGAGCAGTTCTTC. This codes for CASSPYGLGGYNEQFF. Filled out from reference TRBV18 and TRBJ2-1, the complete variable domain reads NAGVMQNPRHLVRRRGQEARLRCSPMKGHSHVYWYRQLPEEGLKFMVYLQKENIIDESGMPKERFSAEFPKEGPSILRIQQVVRGDSAAYFCASSPYGLGGYNEQFFGPGTRLTVL.

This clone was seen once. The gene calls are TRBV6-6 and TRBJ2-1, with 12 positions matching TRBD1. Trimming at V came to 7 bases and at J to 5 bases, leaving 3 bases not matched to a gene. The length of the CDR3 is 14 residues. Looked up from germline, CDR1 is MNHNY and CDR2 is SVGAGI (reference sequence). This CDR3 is CASKGTGGNNEQFF. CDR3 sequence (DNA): TGTGCCAGCAAAGGGACAGGGGGCAACAATGAGCAGTTCTTC.

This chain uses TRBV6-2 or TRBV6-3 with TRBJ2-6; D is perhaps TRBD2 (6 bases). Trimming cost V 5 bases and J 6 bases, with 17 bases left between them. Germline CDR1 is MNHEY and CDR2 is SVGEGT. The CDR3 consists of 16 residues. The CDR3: CASSRGGGQAANVLTF. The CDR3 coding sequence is TGTGCCAGCAGTCGAGGTGGAGGGCAGGCGGCCAACGTCCTGACTTTC.

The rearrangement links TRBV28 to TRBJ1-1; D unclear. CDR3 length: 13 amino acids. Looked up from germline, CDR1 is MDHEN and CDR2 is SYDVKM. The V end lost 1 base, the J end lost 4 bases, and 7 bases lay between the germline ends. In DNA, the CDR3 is TGTGCCAGCAGTTTATCCGGGGTCACTGAAGCTTTCTTT. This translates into CASSLSGVTEAFF.

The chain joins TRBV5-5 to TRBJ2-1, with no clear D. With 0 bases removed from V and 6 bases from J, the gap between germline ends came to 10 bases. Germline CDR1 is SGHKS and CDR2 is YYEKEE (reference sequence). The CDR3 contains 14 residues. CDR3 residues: CASSLEWAGNEQFF. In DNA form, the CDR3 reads TGTGCCAGCAGCTTGGAATGGGCCGGCAATGAGCAGTTCTTC.

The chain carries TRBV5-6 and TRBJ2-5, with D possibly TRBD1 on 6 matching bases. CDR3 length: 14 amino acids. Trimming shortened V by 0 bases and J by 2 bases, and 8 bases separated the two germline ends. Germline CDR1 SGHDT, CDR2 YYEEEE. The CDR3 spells CASSLDGQQETQYF. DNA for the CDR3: TGTGCCAGCAGCTTGGACGGACAGCAAGAGACCCAGTACTTC.

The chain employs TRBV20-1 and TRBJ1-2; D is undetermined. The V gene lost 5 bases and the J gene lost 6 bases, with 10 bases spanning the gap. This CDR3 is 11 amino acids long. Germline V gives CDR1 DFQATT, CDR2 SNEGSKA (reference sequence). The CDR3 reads CSAWSGDGYTF. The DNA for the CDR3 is TGCAGTGCTTGGTCCGGGGATGGCTACACCTTC.

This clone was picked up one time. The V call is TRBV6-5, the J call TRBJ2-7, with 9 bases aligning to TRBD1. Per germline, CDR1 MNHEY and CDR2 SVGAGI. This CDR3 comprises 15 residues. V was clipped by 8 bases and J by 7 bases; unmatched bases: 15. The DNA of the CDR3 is TGTGCCAGCGGTACCACCGGGACAGGGTCGAGTGAGCAGTACTTC. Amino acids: CASGTTGTGSSEQYF.

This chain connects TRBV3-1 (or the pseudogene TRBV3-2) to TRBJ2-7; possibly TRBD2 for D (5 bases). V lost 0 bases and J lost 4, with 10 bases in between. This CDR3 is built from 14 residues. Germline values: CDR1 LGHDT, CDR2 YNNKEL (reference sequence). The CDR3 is CASSQDSGIYEQYF. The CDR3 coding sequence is TGTGCCAGCAGCCAAGATTCGGGAATATACGAGCAGTACTTC.

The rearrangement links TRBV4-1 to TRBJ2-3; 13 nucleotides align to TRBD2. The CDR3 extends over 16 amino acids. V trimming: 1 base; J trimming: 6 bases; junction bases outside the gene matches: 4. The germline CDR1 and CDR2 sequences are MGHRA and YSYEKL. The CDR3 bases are TGCGCCAGCAGCCAAGGGTCGACTAGCGGGAGGGATACGCAGTATTTT. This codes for CASSQGSTSGRDTQYF.

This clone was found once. The CDR3 reads CASSLGRGTEAFF. The DNA for the CDR3 is TGTGCCAGTAGTCTCGGTAGAGGCACTGAAGCTTTCTTT. The rearrangement links TRBV19 to TRBJ1-1; D unclear. CDR1 and CDR2 (germline): LNHDA, SQIVND (reference sequence). The CDR3 is made up of 13 amino acids. The V end was cut by 5 bases, the J end by 4 bases, with 11 bases between.

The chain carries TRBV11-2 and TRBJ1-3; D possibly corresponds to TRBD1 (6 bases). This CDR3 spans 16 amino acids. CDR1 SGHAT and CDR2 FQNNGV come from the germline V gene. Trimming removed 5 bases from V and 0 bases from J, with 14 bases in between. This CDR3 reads CASSRTGQSSGNTIYF. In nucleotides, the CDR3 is TGTGCCAGCAGCCGAACCGGACAGAGCTCTGGAAACACCATATATTTT.

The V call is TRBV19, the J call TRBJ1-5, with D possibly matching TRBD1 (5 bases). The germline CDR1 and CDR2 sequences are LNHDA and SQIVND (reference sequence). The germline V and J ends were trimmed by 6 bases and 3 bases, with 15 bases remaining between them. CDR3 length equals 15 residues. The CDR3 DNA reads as TGTGCCAGTAGAAGAATGGGGGACTTCAATCAGCCCCAGCATTTT. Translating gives CASRRMGDFNQPQHF.